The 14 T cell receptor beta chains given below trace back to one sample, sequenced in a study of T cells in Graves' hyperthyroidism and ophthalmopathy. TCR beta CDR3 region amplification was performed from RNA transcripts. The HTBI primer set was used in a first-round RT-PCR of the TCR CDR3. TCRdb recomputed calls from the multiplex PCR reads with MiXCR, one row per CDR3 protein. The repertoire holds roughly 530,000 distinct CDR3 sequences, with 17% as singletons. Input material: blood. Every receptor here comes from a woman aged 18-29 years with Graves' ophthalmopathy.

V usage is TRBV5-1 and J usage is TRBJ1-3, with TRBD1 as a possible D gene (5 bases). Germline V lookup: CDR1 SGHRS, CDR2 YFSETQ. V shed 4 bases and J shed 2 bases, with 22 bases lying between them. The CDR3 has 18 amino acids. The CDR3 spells CASSLFSGTDEPGNTIYF. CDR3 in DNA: TGCGCCAGCAGCCTTTTTTCCGGGACGGATGAACCTGGAAACACCATATATTTT.

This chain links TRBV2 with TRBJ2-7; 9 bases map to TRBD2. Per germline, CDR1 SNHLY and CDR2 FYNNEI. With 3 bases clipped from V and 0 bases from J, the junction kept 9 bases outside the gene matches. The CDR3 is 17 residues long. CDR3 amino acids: CASSDSSGGPSSYEQYF. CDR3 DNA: TGTGCCAGCAGTGATAGTAGCGGGGGCCCCTCCTCCTACGAGCAGTACTTC.

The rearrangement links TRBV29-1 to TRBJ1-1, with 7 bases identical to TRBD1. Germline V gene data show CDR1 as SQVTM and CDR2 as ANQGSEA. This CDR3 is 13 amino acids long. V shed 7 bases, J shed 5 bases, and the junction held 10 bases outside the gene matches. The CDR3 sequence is CSASNRGVTEAFF. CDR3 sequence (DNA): TGCAGCGCATCCAACAGGGGAGTGACTGAAGCTTTCTTT.

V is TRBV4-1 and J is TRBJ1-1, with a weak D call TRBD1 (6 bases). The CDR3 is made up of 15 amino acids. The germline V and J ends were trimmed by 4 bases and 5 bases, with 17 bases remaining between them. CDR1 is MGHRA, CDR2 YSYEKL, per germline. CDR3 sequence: CASSLNTGLGTEAFF. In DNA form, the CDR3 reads TGCGCCAGCAGCCTAAATACAGGGTTGGGAACTGAAGCTTTCTTT.

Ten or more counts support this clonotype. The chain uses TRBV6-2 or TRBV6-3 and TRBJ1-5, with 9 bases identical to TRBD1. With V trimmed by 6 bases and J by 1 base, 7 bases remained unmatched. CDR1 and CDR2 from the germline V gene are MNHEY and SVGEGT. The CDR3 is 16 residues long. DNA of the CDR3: TGTGCCAGCAGACCGACGGACAGGGGAAGCAATCAGCCCCAGCATTTT. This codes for CASRPTDRGSNQPQHF.

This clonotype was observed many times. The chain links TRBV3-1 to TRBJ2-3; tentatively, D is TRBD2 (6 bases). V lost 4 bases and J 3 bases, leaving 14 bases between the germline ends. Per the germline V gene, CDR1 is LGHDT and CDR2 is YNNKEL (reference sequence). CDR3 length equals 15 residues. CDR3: CASSLDGTVTDTQYF. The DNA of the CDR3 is TGTGCCAGCAGCCTCGACGGGACTGTGACAGATACGCAGTATTTT.

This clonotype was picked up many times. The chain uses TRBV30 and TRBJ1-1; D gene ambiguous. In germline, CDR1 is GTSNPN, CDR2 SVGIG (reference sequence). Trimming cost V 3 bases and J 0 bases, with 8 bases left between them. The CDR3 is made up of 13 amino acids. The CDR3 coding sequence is TGTGCCTGGAGCGGGCAGATGAACACTGAAGCTTTCTTT. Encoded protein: CAWSGQMNTEAFF.

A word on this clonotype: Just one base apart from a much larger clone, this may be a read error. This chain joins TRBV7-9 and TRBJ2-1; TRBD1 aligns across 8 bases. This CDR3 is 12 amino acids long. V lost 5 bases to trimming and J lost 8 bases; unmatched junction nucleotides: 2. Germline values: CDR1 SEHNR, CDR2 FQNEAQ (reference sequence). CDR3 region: CASSQGAHEQFF. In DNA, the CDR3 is TGTGCCAGCAGCCAGGGGGCGCATGAGCAGTTCTTC.

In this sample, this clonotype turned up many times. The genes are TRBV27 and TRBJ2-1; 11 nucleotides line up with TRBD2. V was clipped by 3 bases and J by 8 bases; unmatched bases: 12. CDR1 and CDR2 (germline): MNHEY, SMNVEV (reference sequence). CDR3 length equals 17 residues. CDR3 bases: TGTGCCAGCAGTTTGACCGGGACTAGCGGCATCGGGGATGAGCAGTTCTTC. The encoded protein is CASSLTGTSGIGDEQFF.

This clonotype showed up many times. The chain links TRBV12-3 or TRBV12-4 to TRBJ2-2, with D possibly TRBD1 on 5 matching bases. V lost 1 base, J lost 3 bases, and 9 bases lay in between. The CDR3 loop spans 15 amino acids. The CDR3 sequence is CASSLGQSYTGELFF. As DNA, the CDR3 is TGTGCCAGCAGTTTAGGACAGTCGTACACCGGGGAGCTGTTTTTT.

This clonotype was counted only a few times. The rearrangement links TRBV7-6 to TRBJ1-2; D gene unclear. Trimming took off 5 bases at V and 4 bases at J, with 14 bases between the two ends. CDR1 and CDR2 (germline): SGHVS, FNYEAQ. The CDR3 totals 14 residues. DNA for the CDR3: TGTGCCAGCAGCCCGGACGCATACACCTATGGCTACACCTTC. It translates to CASSPDAYTYGYTF.

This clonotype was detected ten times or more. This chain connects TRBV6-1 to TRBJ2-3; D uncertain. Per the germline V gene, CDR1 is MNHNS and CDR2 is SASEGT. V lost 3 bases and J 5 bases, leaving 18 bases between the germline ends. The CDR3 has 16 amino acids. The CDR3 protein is CASSDYVTLNEDTQYF. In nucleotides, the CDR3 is TGTGCCAGCAGTGATTACGTTACACTCAACGAAGATACGCAGTATTTT.

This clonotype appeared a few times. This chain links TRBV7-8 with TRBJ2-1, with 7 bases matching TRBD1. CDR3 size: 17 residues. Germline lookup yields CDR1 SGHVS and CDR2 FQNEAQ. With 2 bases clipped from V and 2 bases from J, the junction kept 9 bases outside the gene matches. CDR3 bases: TGTGCCAGCAGCTTAAGAGGGGGCGCGTTCACCTACAATGAGCAGTTCTTC. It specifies CASSLRGGAFTYNEQFF.

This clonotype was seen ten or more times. The CDR3 spells CASSLDFGNNEQFF. CDR3 nucleotides: TGTGCCAGCAGCTTAGATTTCGGGAACAATGAGCAGTTCTTC. The rearrangement joins TRBV11-2 to TRBJ2-1, with D maybe TRBD2 (5 bases). The V gene's germline CDR1 is SGHAT and CDR2 FQNNGV. This CDR3 has 14 amino acids. V dropped 0 bases and J dropped 5 bases, with 8 bases sitting between them.